A single sample gave rise to the 5 T cell receptor beta chains below, sequenced in a study of blood T cell repertoires in COVID-19. Data came from immunoSEQ multiplex PCR; TCRdb stores just in-frame clones and leaves some out. The sample has around 200,000 clones, roughly four fifths seen once; the top ten hold around 6.1%. The specimen was peripheral blood. The receptor source for this set is a woman in her thirties or forties with acute or convalescent COVID-19.

V usage is TRBV4-1 and J usage is TRBJ2-5; TRBD2 aligns across 7 bases. In germline, CDR1 is MGHRA, CDR2 YSYEKL. With V trimmed by 0 bases and J by 0 bases, 7 bases remained unmatched. The CDR3 loop spans 17 amino acids. The CDR3 DNA follows: TGCGCCAGCAGCCAAGATGGAAGGGGAGGGAACCAAGAGACCCAGTACTTC. Protein: CASSQDGRGGNQETQYF.

This rearrangement joins TRBV28 to TRBJ2-2; D is possibly TRBD1 (6 bases). The V and J ends lost 6 bases and 7 bases respectively, with 27 bases between them. The V gene's germline CDR1 is MDHEN and CDR2 SYDVKM. This CDR3 has 18 amino acids. CDR3 amino acids: CASRTTFILEGEHGELFF. CDR3 coding DNA: TGTGCCAGCAGGACGACATTTATACTAGAGGGGGAACACGGGGAGCTGTTTTTT.

The chain links TRBV5-1 to TRBJ2-2; D call uncertain. The CDR3 runs 13 residues. Trimming cost V 1 base and J 5 bases, with 6 bases left between them. CDR1 is SGHRS, CDR2 YFSETQ, per germline. CDR3 region: CASSLTVTGELFF. Written as DNA, the CDR3 is TGCGCCAGCAGCTTGACGGTAACCGGGGAGCTGTTTTTT.

Details on this clone: The same CDR3 also results from other DNA sequences found in this sample. V usage is TRBV18 and J usage is TRBJ1-2, with 7 bases fitting TRBD1. The germline CDR1 and CDR2 sequences are KGHSH and LQKENI. Trimming took 3 bases from V and 0 from J; bases not matched to a gene: 1. There are 14 residues in the CDR3. In DNA, the CDR3 is TGTGCCAGCTCACCCGACAGGGCTAACTATGGCTACACCTTC. This translates into CASSPDRANYGYTF.

The V call is TRBV7-9, the J call TRBJ2-2; 8 nucleotides align to TRBD2. From germline, CDR1 is SEHNR and CDR2 FQNEAQ (reference sequence). CDR3 length: 18 residues. Trimming cost V 4 bases and J 5 bases; bases outside gene matches: 15. The CDR3 is CASSSIPTSGLGTGELFF. Written as DNA, the CDR3 is TGTGCCAGCAGCTCCATCCCTACTAGCGGCCTTGGGACCGGGGAGCTGTTTTTT.